The sequence of this T cell receptor beta chain was determined in a study of blood T cell repertoires in COVID-19. Looking at the study overall: Italy, Spain and the United States were the sources of the convalescent and acute COVID-19 samples. T cells, B-cell-depleted T cells, or PBMCs provided the cDNA or gDNA that served as material.

In the study's own analysis: From reference gene primer amplification, estimates of nucleated cell counts were derived. The table came from immunoSEQ multiplex PCR; TCRdb's copy has only in-frame clones and leaves some out. That table is the source of V, J and clone size, and D and trimming were worked out from the DNA. This sample carries roughly 190,000 clones, approximately 80% of them seen once, and the ten largest clones take about 7.2%. Germline CDR1 SGHDN, CDR2 FVKESK. V shed 5 bases, J shed 1 base, and the junction held 9 bases outside the gene matches. The CDR3 is 16 residues long. This clone occurred once.

This TCR was recovered from a man aged 60-69 years with acute or convalescent COVID-19. V gene TRBV14 combines with J gene TRBJ2-3, with 7 bases matching TRBD2. Sequencing input: peripheral blood. The CDR3 DNA sequence: TGTGCCAGCAGCTCGGGAAGGGGAGGGGGCACAGATACGCAGTATTTT. Its protein is CASSSGRGGGTDTQYF.